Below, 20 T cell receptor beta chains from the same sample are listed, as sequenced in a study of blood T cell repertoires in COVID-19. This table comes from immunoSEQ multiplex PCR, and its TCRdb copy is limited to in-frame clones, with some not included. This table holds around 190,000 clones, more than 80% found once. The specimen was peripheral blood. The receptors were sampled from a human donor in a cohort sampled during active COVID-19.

This chain's CDR3 is CATSDFGETQYF. As DNA, the CDR3 is TGTGCCACCAGTGATTTCGGGGAGACCCAGTACTTC. V is TRBV24-1 and J is TRBJ2-5; D not certain. This CDR3 is built from 12 residues. Germline assignment: CDR1 KGHDR and CDR2 SFDVKD. The germline V and J ends were trimmed by 1 base and 5 bases, with 4 bases remaining between them.

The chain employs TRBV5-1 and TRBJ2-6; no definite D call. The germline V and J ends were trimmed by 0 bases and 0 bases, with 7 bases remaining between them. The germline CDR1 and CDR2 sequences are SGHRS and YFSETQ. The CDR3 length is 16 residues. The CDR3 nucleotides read TGCGCCAGCAGCTTGGCTTCGTACTCTGGGGCCAACGTCCTGACTTTC. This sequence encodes CASSLASYSGANVLTF.

The CDR3 spells CASSQDFMGGYNQPQHF. CDR3 nucleotide sequence: TGTGCCAGCAGCCAAGATTTTATGGGAGGGTACAATCAGCCCCAGCATTTT. The chain joins TRBV4-2 to TRBJ1-5; no clear D gene. The CDR3 runs 17 residues. CDR1 and CDR2 (germline): LGHNA, YNFKEQ. The V end lost 0 bases, the J end lost 3 bases, and 15 bases lay between the germline ends.

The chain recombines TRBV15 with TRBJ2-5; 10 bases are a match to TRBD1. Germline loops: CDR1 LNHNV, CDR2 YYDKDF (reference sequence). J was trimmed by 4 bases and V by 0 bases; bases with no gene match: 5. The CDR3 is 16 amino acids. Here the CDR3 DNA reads TGTGCCACCAGCAGAGATTCGGGACAGGGGATAGAGACCCAGTACTTC. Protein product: CATSRDSGQGIETQYF.

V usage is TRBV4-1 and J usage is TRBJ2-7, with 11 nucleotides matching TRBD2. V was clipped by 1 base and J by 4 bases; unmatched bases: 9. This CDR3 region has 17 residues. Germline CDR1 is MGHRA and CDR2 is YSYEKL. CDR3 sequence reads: CASSQVGSRLAGYEQYF. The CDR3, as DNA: TGCGCCAGCAGCCAAGTAGGGTCCCGACTAGCGGGGTACGAGCAGTACTTC.

The CDR3 bases are TGTGCCAGCAGCTTGTGGCAGAACTATAATTCACCCCTCCACTTT. Its protein is CASSLWQNYNSPLHF. This sequence joins TRBV5-6 and TRBJ1-6; the D is unclear. The V end lost 1 base, the J end lost 3 bases, and 8 bases lay between the germline ends. The germline V gene has CDR1 SGHDT and CDR2 YYEEEE. CDR3 length equals 15 residues.

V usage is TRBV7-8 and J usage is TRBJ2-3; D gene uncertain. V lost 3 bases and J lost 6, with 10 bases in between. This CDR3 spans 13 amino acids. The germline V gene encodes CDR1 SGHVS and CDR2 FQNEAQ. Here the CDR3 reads CASSFPRVDTQYF. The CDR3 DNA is TGTGCCAGCAGCTTCCCCCGGGTGGATACGCAGTATTTT.

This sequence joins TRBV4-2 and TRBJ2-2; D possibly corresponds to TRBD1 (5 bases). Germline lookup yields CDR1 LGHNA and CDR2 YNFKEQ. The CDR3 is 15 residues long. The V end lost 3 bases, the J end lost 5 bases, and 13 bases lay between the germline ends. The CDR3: CASSHPPGSTGELFF. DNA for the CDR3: TGTGCCAGCAGCCATCCGCCAGGGTCAACCGGGGAGCTGTTTTTT.

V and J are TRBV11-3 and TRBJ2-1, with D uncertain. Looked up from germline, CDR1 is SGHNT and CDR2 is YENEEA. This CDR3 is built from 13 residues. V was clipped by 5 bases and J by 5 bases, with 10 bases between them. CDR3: CASSPDNNNEQFF. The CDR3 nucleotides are TGTGCCAGCAGCCCAGACAACAACAATGAGCAGTTCTTC.

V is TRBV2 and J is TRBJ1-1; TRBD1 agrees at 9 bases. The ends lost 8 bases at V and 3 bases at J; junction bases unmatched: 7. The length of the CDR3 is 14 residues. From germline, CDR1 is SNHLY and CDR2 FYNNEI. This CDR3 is CASQLTGGDTEAFF. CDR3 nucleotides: TGTGCCAGCCAGTTAACAGGGGGCGACACTGAAGCTTTCTTT.

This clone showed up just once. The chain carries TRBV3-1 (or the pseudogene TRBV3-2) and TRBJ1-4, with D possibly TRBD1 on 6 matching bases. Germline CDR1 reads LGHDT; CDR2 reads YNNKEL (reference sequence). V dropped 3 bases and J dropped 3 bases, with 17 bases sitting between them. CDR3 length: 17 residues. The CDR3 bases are TGTGCCAGCAGCCACTCTCCGTTGGGGGCATCTAATGAAAAACTGTTTTTT. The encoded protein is CASSHSPLGASNEKLFF.

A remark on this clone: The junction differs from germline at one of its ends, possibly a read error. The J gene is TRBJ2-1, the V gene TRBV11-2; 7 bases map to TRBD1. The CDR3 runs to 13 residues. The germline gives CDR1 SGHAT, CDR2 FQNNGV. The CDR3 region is CASSSGGQGEQFF. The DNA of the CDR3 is TGTGCCAGCAGCTCAGGCGGGCAGGGGGAGCAATTCTTC.

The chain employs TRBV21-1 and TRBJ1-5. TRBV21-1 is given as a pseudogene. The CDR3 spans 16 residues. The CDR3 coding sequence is TGTGCCAGCAGCTCCTGCGGGGGGGCGAGGGATCAGCCCCAGCATTTT. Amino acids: CASSSCGGARDQPQHF.

CDR3: CASTEGGDYNEQFF. The CDR3 DNA is TGTGCCAGTACCGAAGGGGGGGACTACAATGAGCAGTTCTTC. The gene calls are TRBV19 and TRBJ2-1; possibly TRBD2 for D (7 bases). The V and J ends lost 7 bases and 3 bases respectively, with 13 bases between them. The CDR3 runs to 14 residues. CDR1 and CDR2 (germline): LNHDA, SQIVND (reference sequence).

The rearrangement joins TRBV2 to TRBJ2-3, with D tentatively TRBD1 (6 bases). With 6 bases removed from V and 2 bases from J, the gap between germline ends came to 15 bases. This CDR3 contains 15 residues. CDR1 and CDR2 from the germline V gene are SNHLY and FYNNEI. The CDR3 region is CASSRQGSYTDTQYF. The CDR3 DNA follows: TGTGCCAGCAGCCGGCAGGGGTCGTACACAGATACGCAGTATTTT.

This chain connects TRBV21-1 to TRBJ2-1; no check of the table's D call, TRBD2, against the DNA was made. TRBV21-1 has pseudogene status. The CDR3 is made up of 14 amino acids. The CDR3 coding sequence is TGTGCCAGCAGCAAAGGTAGACGGGACAATGAGCAGTTCTTC. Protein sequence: CASSKGRRDNEQFF.

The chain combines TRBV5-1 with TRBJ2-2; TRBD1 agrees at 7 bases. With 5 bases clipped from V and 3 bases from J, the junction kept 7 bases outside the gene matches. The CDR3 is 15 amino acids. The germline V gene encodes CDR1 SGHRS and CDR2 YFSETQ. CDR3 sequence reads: CASRGMQGDTGELFF. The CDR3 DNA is TGCGCCAGCAGGGGAATGCAGGGGGACACCGGGGAGCTGTTTTTT.

The CDR3 region has the DNA TGTGCCTGGTGGGAAGGGGCCGGTAATTCACCCCTCCACTTT. This sequence encodes CAWWEGAGNSPLHF. The rearrangement links TRBV30 to TRBJ1-6, with D perhaps matching TRBD1 (5 bases). The CDR3 runs to 14 residues. Trimming removed 5 bases at V and 6 bases at J, with 14 bases between. Looked up from germline, CDR1 is GTSNPN and CDR2 is SVGIG (reference sequence).

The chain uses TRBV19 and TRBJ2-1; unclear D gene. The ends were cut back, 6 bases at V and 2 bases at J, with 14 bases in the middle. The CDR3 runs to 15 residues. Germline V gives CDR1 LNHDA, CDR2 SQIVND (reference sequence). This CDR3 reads CASSHQDSTYNEQFF. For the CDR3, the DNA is TGTGCCAGTAGCCACCAGGATTCTACCTACAATGAGCAGTTCTTC.

The CDR3 protein is CASSASLTGDYGYTF. As DNA, the CDR3 is TGTGCCAGCAGCGCTTCGTTAACAGGAGACTATGGCTACACCTTC. This chain connects TRBV9 to TRBJ1-2; tentatively, D is TRBD1 (5 bases). V was clipped by 3 bases and J by 3 bases, with 15 bases between them. CDR1 is SGDLS and CDR2 is YYNGEE in the germline V gene. This CDR3 is 15 amino acids long.